The TCR beta chain under discussion was sequenced for a study of graft-versus-host responses after intestinal transplantation. Looking at the study overall: Anti-thymocyte globulin induction, then tacrolimus and steroids for two to four years, went to all recipients. Whole-study results and caveats: GvH clones were found in recipient marrow; some appeared first in ileum or blood.

On this clone: Its specificity is unknown.

Germline lookup yields CDR1 LGHNA and CDR2 YNFKEQ. The CDR3 length is 17 residues. V lost 0 bases, J lost 9 bases, and 21 bases lay in between. Repertoires were generated with immunoSEQ multiplex PCR, while TCRdb's copy carries only in-frame clones and drops some. In the table there are 65,000 to 85,000 clones, around nine tenths of which are singletons. This chain links TRBV4-2 with TRBJ2-1; a possible D gene is TRBD1 (5 bases). The sequenced sample was unstimulated CD8+ T cells sorted from spleen or lymph node cells, obtained before transplant. The clonotype was recovered from a human donor who was the organ donor for an intestinal transplant. Here the CDR3 reads CASSQDSPFLGQGEQFF. The CDR3 bases are TGTGCCAGCAGCCAAGATTCCCCCTTTCTAGGCCAGGGTGAGCAGTTCTTC.